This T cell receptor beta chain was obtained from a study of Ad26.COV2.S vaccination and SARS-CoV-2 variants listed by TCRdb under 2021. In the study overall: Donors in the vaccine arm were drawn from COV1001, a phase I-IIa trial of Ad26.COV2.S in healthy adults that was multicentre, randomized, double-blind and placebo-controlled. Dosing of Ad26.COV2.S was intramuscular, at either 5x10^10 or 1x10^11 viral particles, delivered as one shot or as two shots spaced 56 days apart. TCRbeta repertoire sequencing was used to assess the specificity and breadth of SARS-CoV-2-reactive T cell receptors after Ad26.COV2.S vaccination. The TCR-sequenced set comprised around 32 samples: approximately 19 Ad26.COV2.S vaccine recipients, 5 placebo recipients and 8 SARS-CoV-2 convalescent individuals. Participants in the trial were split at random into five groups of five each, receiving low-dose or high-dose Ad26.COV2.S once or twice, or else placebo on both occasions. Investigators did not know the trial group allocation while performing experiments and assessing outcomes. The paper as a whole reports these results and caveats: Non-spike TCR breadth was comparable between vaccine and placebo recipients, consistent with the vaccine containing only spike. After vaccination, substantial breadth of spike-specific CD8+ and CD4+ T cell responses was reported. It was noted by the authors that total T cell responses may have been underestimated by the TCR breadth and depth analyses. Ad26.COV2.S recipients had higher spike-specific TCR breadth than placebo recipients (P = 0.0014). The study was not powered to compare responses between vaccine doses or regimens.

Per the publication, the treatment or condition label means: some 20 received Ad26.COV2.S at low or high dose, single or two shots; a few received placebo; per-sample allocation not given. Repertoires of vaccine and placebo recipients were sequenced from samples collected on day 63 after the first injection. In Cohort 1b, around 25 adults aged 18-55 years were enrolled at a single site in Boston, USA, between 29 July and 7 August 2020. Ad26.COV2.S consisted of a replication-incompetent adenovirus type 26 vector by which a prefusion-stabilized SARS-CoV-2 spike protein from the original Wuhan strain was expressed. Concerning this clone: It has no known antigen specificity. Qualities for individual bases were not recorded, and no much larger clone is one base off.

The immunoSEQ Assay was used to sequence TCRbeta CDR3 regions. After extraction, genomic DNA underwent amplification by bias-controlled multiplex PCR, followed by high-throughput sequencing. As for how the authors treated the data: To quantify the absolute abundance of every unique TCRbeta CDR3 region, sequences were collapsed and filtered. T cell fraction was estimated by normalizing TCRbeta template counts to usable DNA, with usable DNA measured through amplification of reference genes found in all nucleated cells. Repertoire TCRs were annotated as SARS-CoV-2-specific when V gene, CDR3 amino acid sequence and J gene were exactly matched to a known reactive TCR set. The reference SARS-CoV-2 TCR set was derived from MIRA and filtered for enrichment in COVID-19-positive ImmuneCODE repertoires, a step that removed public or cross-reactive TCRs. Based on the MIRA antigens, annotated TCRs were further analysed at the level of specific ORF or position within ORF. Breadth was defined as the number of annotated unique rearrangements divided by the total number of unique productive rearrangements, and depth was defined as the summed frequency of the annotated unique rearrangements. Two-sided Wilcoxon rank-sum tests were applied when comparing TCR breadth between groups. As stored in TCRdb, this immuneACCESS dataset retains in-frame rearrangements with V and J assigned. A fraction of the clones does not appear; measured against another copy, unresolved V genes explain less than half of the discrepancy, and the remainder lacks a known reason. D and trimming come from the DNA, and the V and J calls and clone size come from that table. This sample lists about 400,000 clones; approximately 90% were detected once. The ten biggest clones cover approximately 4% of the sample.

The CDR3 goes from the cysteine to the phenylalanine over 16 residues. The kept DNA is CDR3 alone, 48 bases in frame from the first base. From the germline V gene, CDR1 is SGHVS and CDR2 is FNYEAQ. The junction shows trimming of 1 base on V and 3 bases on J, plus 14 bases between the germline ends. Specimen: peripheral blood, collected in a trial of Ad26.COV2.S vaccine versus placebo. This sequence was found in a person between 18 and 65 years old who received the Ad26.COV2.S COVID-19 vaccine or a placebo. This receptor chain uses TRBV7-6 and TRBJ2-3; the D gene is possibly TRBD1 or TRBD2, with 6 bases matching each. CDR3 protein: CASSLGYGGGTDTQYF. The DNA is TGTGCCAGCAGCTTAGGATACGGGGGCGGAACAGATACGCAGTATTTT.